The clone carrying this TCR beta chain was counted at least ten times. Time point here: after trial treatment. Described treatment: LDRT plus nivolumab, ipilimumab, low-dose cyclophosphamide and aspirin (RACIN trial). Every donor's regimen consisted of nivolumab, ipilimumab, aspirin, low-dose cyclophosphamide and low-dose radiotherapy. The presence of advanced solid tumors lacking tumor-infiltrating lymphocytes characterized eligible patients. These data come from a study of low-dose radiotherapy and immunotherapy resistance in tumors. Study as a whole: The study delivered 0.5 Gy per fraction every 2 weeks to Cohort 1, totaling 6.5 Gy. It was every two weeks, one day before radiation and immunotherapy, that intravenous cyclophosphamide 200 mg/m2 was given.

V was pared by 2 bases and J by 3 bases, with 12 bases between. The CDR3 loop spans 15 amino acids. Germline CDR1 SGHAT, CDR2 FQNNGV. Primers used for first-strand cDNA, a TRAV- and TRBV-specific set, covered both alpha and beta chains. Both a constant-region primer and a V-primer adapter served to amplify TCRs across 20 to 25 PCR cycles. TCRdb recomputed calls from the reads with MiXCR, one row per CDR3 protein. The sample consists of under 110,000 distinct CDR3 sequences, less than 25% of them appearing once. J is TRBJ2-3 and V is TRBV11-2; D is ambiguous. The source was PBMCs, collected after low-dose radiotherapy plus immunotherapy. The sequence was collected from a male donor with prostate cancer. Here the CDR3 reads CASSLQVGRTDTQYF. The CDR3 bases are TGTGCCAGCAGCTTACAAGTAGGTAGGACAGATACGCAGTATTTT.